This TCR beta chain is from a study of response to subunit inactivated influenza vaccine (dated 2018 in TCRdb). A note on the overall study: Deep quantitative T cell receptor repertoire profiling was used in the study to track responses to a trivalent subunit inactivated influenza vaccine. Summary of the overall study and its limitations: The authors suggested that each seasonal influenza vaccination may recruit only a limited number of new T cells.

CDR1 and CDR2, looked up from the germline V gene (reference sequence), are DFQATT and SNEGSKA. Counted from cysteine to phenylalanine, this CDR3 has 12 amino acids. Only CDR3 DNA is held: 36 bases, read in frame from base 1. V is clipped by 1 base and J by 3 bases, and the sequence between their germline boundaries is 6 bases long. This clonotype was seen a handful of times. Its antigen target is currently unknown. No quality values exist for individual bases; no much larger clone is one base distant. Preparation of the library involved RT-PCR. Sequencing relied on an Illumina HiSeq 2500. The public reads were run again by TCRdb, first through fastp at Q25 and then through MiXCR, and only productive beta chains were kept. All rows with the same CDR3 protein become a single entry with the most common DNA and genes. The sample contains 500,000 or so distinct CDR3 sequences, approximately 16% of them found a single time. Together, the top ten hold less than 4% of the sample.

The clonotype comes from a man between 50 and 75 years old who received an inactivated influenza vaccine. Donor details come from another sample of the same person, matched by shared clones. The sequenced sample was CD4+ T cells sorted from PBMCs, obtained about 24 months after vaccination. The chain is encoded by TRBV20-1 joined to TRBJ1-1; the D gene assignment is ambiguous. The DNA is TGCAGTGCTAGAGCTTCGTACACTGAAGCTTTCTTT. The encoded protein is CSARASYTEAFF.